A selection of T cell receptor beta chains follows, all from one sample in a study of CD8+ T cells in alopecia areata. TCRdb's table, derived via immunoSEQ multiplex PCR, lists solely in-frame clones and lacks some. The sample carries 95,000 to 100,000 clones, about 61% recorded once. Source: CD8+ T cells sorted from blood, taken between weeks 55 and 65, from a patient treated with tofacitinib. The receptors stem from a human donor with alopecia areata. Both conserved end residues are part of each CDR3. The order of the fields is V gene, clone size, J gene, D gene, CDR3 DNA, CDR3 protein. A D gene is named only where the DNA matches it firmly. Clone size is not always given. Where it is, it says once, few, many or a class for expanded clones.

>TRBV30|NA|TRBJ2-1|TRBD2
TGTGCCTGGAGCGGTTCTAGCGGGGGGTACAATGAGCAGTTCTTC
CAWSGSSGGYNEQFF
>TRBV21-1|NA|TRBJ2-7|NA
TGTGCCAGCAGCAAAGGAGGGAGGGACAGCTCCTACGAGCAGTACTTC
CASSKGGRDSSYEQYF
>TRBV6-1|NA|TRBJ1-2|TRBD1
TGTGCCAGCAGTGGGGGACAGGGCTATAATGGCTACACCTTC
CASSGGQGYNGYTF
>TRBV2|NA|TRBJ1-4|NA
TGTGCCAGCAGTGTATGGTCCGAAGCTAATGAAAAACTGTTTTTT
CASSVWSEANEKLFF
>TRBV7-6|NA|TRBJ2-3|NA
TGTGCCAGCAGCTTAGAGTGGGCCCTAAGCACAGATACGCAGTATTTT
CASSLEWALSTDTQYF
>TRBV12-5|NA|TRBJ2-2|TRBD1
TGTGCTAGTGGTTGGACAGGGGAGACCGGGGAGCTGTTTTTT
CASGWTGETGELFF
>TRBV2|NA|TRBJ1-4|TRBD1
TGTGCCAGCAGTGGTACGACAGGGCCAACTAATGAAAAACTGTTTTTT
CASSGTTGPTNEKLFF
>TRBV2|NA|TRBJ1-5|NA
TGTGCCAGCAGTGATCAGGGAGCGCAGCCCCAGCATTTT
CASSDQGAQPQHF
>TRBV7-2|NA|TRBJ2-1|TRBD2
TGTGCCAGCAGCTTATATCGGGGGGGGCCCCGAGAGCAGTTCTTC
CASSLYRGGPREQFF
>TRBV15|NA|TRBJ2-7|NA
TGTGCCACCAGCAGAGATCGTGGACAGACCTACGAGCAGTACTTC
CATSRDRGQTYEQYF
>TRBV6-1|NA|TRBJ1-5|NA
TGTGCCAGCACCCCTGCGAGGGAACATCAGCCCCAGCATTTT
CASTPAREHQPQHF
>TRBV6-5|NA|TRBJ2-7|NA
TGTGCCAGCAGAGGAGGGATCTACGAGCAGTACTTC
CASRGGIYEQYF
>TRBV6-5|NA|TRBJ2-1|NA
TGTGCCAGCAAGACCTCCCCAACTGCCTACAATGAGCAGTTCTTC
CASKTSPTAYNEQFF
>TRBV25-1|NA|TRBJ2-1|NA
TGTGCCAGCAGTCCGGGGGGCCTATACAATGAGCAGTTCTTC
CASSPGGLYNEQFF
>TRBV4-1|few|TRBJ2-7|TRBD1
TGCGCCAGCAGCCCCGGGACAGAGGTTTACGAGCAGTACTTC
CASSPGTEVYEQYF
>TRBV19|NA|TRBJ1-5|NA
TGTGCCAGTAGTTTGGGGGGGGTACGCAATCAGCCCCAGCATTTT
CASSLGGVRNQPQHF
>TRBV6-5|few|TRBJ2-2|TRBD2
TGTGCCAGCAGCTACCCTAGCGGGGGGTCCCCCGGGGAGCTGTTTTTT
CASSYPSGGSPGELFF
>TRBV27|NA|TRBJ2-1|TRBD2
TGTGCCAGCAGTTTATTAGCGGGGGGGCTGGTCTCCTACAATGAGCAGTTCTTC
CASSLLAGGLVSYNEQFF
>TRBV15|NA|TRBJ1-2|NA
TGTGCCACCAGCAGAGATCCGGGCGTAATAATCTATGGCTACACCTTC
CATSRDPGVIIYGYTF
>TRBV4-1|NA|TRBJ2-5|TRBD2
TGCGCCAGCAGCCCCCTGGTAGCGGGGGTACAAGAGACCCAGTACTTC
CASSPLVAGVQETQYF
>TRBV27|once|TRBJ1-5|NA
TGTGCCAGCAGTCTGTCCTTAGTAAATCAGCCCCAGCATTTT
CASSLSLVNQPQHF
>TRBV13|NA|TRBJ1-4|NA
TGTGCCAGCAGCTCCGAGGCAGGGCCGGATGAAAAACTGTTTTTT
CASSSEAGPDEKLFF
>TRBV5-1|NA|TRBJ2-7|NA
TGCGCCAGCAGCTTGGCCGGGAGCTACGAGCAGTACTTC
CASSLAGSYEQYF
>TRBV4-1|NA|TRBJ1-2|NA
TGCGCCAGCAGCCAGGGGGGCTCGGGGGGCTACACCTTC
CASSQGGSGGYTF
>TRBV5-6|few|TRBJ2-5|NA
TGTGCCAGCAGCCCGCAGCAAGAGACCCAGTACTTC
CASSPQQETQYF
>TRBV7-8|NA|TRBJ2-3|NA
TGTGCCAGCAGCTTAGCGCGGGCGGGGGCAATCACAGATACGCAGTATTTT
CASSLARAGAITDTQYF
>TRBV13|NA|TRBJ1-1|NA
TGTGCCAGCAGCCCCCGGCCGAACACTGAAGCTTTCTTT
CASSPRPNTEAFF
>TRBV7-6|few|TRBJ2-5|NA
TGTGCCAGCAGCTTAGGGGGGGCGCGGGAGACCCAGTACTTC
CASSLGGARETQYF
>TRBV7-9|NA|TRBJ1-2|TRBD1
TGTGCCAGCACCATTGGGACAGGAGACCCTTATGGCTACACCTTC
CASTIGTGDPYGYTF
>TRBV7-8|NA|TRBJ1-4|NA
TGTGCCAGCAGCCGTCGTGAGACGCTAAGGGCTAATGAAAAACTGTTTTTT
CASSRRETLRANEKLFF
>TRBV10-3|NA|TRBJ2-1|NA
TGTGCCATCAGTGAGTCGTTTACCGAGGCGGGGAACAATGAGCAGTTCTTC
CAISESFTEAGNNEQFF
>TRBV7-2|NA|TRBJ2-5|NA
TGTGCCAGCAGCTTAGCGCTGGTTAAGGCGGAGACCCAGTACTTC
CASSLALVKAETQYF
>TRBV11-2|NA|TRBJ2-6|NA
TGTGCCAGCAGCTTAGATCCTGGGGCCAACGTCCTGACTTTC
CASSLDPGANVLTF
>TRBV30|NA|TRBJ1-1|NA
TGTGCCTGGAGGGGGTTACCCACTGAAGCTTTCTTT
CAWRGLPTEAFF
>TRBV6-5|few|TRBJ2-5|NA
TGTGCCAGCAGTTATGGGCGGGGCCATCAAGAGACCCAGTACTTC
CASSYGRGHQETQYF
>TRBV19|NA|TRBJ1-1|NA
TGTGCCAGTAGTATAGGAATCAGGAAACGAACTGAAGCTTTCTTT
CASSIGIRKRTEAFF
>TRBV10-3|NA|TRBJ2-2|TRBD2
TGTGCCATCAAGCCCCCCCCGGGGAGGGGCGAAACCGGGGAGCTGTTTTTT
CAIKPPPGRGETGELFF
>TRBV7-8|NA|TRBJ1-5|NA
TGTGCCAGCAAATCGGGGGGCTCGGGCAATCAGCCCCAGCATTTT
CASKSGGSGNQPQHF
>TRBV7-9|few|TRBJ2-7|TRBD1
TGTGCCAGCAGCTACCGAGCGACCGGGACAGGGGAACACTACGAGCAGTACTTC
CASSYRATGTGEHYEQYF
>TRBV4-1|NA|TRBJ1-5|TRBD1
TGCGCCAGCAGCTCGAAGACAGGGGGTCAGCCCCAGCATTTT
CASSSKTGGQPQHF
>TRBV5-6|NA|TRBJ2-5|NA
TGTGCCAGCAGCTTCGGGTTGGGGATACTACAAGAGACCCAGTACTTC
CASSFGLGILQETQYF
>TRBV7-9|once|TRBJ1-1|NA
TGTGCCAGCAGTGCTGCCAGGAACACTGAAGCTTTCTTT
CASSAARNTEAFF
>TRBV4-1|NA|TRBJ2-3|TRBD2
TGCGCCAGCAGCCAAGTAGTCGGGGGGACAGATACGCAGTATTTT
CASSQVVGGTDTQYF
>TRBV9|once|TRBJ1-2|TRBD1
TGTGCCAGCAGCGCGAGGACAGGGACTAACTATGGCTACACCTTC
CASSARTGTNYGYTF
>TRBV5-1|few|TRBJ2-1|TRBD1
TGCGCCAGCAGCTTTGCAGGGGGCTCCAATGAGCAGTTCTTC
CASSFAGGSNEQFF
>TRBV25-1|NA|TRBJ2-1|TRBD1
TGTGCCAGCAGTGAGAGGGGGCCAATTTACAATGAGCAGTTCTTC
CASSERGPIYNEQFF
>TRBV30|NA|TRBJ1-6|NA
TGTGCCTGGAGAGAGGGAGCTGGCTCCTATAATTCACCCCTCCACTTT
CAWREGAGSYNSPLHF
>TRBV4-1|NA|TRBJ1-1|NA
TGCGCCAGCAGCCAATTTCGACAGAGCACTGAAGCTTTCTTT
CASSQFRQSTEAFF
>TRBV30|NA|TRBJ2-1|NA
TGTGCCTGGAGTGTAGGGGGTTCCGAGCAGTTCTTC
CAWSVGGSEQFF
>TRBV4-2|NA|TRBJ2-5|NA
TGTGCCAGCAGCCAAGTTCCATACAGGGAGACCCAGTACTTC
CASSQVPYRETQYF
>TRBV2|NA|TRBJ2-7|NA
TGTGCCAGCAGGGGCTACGAGCAGTACTTC
CASRGYEQYF
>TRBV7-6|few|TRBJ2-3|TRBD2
TGTGCCAGCAGCTTACTTCGCGGGGGGGCCCCCGATACGCAGTATTTT
CASSLLRGGAPDTQYF
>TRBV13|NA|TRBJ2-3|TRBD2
TGTGCCAGCAGAGGAGCGGGGGATACGCAGTATTTT
CASRGAGDTQYF
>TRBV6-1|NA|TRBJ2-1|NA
TGTGCCAGCAGTGAAAGTAGGAGTGAGCAGTTCTTC
CASSESRSEQFF
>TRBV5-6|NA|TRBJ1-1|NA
TGTGCCAGCAGCCCCTCATGGGCATCATGGCAGGGGAACACTGAAGCTTTCTTT
CASSPSWASWQGNTEAFF
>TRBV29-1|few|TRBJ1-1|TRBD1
TGCAGCGTTGAAGAAGAGGGGGCGGAAGCTTTCTTT
CSVEEEGAEAFF
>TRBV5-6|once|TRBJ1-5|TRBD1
TGTGCCAGCAGCTGGGGGACAGGGGGTCAGCCCCAGCATTTT
CASSWGTGGQPQHF
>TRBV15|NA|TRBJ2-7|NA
TGTGCCACCAGCCAAACTCGCTCGACAGGTAACTACGAGCAGTACTTC
CATSQTRSTGNYEQYF
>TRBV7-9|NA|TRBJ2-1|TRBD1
TGTGCCAGCCTCCCCCCAGAGGGGGCGCTTTTTTGGTTCTTC
CASLPPEGALFWFF
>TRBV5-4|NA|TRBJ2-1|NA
TGTGCCAGCAGCTTGGCCTACAGTAATGAGCAGTTCTTC
CASSLAYSNEQFF